A single sample gave rise to the 17 T cell receptor beta chains below, sequenced in a study of CD8+ T cells in alopecia areata. Extraction of RNA preceded its reverse transcription into cDNA, which served as the sequencing template. Repertoires were generated with immunoSEQ multiplex PCR, while TCRdb's copy carries only in-frame clones and drops some. Of roughly 140,000 clones in the sample, around two thirds were seen once. The sample was CD8+ T cells sorted from blood. These receptors were collected from a human donor in good health.

The chain joins TRBV4-1 to TRBJ1-1; 8 bases are a match to TRBD1. The CDR3 extends over 13 amino acids. CDR1 and CDR2 from the germline V gene are MGHRA and YSYEKL. V lost 3 bases to trimming and J lost 4 bases; unmatched junction nucleotides: 1. As DNA, the CDR3 is TGCGCCAGCAGCCAGGGGACAGGCACTGAAGCTTTCTTT. The encoded protein is CASSQGTGTEAFF.

This clone was seen only once. This sequence joins TRBV5-1 and TRBJ2-7, with 9 bases fitting TRBD1. CDR1 and CDR2 from the germline V gene are SGHRS and YFSETQ. The V gene end was trimmed by 4 bases and the J gene end by 4 bases; junction bases not matched to a gene: 9. The CDR3 has 15 amino acids. CDR3 region: CASSISVDRGYEQYF. The CDR3 DNA follows: TGCGCCAGCAGCATATCGGTGGACAGGGGTTACGAGCAGTACTTC.

This chain links TRBV29-1 with TRBJ2-1, with D possibly TRBD1 on 6 matching bases. The ends were cut back, 6 bases at V and 0 bases at J, with 12 bases in the middle. The CDR3 runs 14 residues. Germline-derived CDR1 and CDR2 are SQVTM and ANQGSEA. The CDR3 bases are TGCAGCGTCGGACAGTCTAGCTCCTACAATGAGCAGTTCTTC. It yields the protein CSVGQSSSYNEQFF.

This clone was seen just once. This sequence joins TRBV7-9 and TRBJ1-4; D not certain. Germline V CDR1 and CDR2: SEHNR, FQNEAQ (reference sequence). The V end was cut by 5 bases, the J end by 5 bases, with 18 bases between. The CDR3 loop spans 16 amino acids. DNA for the CDR3: TGTGCCAGCAGCCTCAACGATCACCGGACCAATGAAAAACTGTTTTTT. It specifies CASSLNDHRTNEKLFF.

Only a few counts were recorded for this clone. The same CDR3 is also encoded by other DNA sequences in this sample. The CDR3 sequence: CSVEEETQYF. The CDR3 DNA reads TGCAGCGTTGAGGAAGAGACCCAGTACTTC. V usage is TRBV29-1 and J usage is TRBJ2-5; D call uncertain. Germline-derived CDR1 and CDR2 are SQVTM and ANQGSEA. The CDR3 has 10 amino acids. V was cut by 3 bases and J by 3 bases, with 2 bases left in between.

The rearrangement links TRBV27 to TRBJ2-7; the D gene is possibly TRBD2 (6 bases). Trimming cost V 11 bases and J 5 bases, with 22 bases left between them. This CDR3 comprises 14 residues. CDR1 is MNHEY, CDR2 SMNVEV, per germline (reference sequence). Here the CDR3 DNA reads TGTGCCTCCTCGCCCCGTCCGGGAGACCACGAGCAGTACTTC. This translates into CASSPRPGDHEQYF.

V and J are TRBV4-2 and TRBJ1-1; no definite D call. This CDR3 spans 15 amino acids. Germline CDR1 LGHNA, CDR2 YNFKEQ. V was cut by 4 bases and J by 8 bases, with 20 bases left in between. In DNA, the CDR3 is TGTGCCAGCAGCCCCTACGACTTCTCCGGGTCCGAAGCTTTCTTT. It encodes CASSPYDFSGSEAFF.

J is TRBJ2-5 and V is TRBV4-1; D is perhaps TRBD2 (5 bases). The J call is doubtful: the DNA matches TRBJ2-7 better. Germline V CDR1 and CDR2: MGHRA, YSYEKL. The CDR3 length is 13 residues. CDR3 residues: CASSQDRDYEQYF. DNA for the CDR3: TGCGCCAGCAGCCAGGACCGGGACTACGAGCAGTACTTC.

This clone was seen only a few times. The V gene is TRBV9, the J gene TRBJ2-4; TRBD1 aligns across 7 bases. The germline CDR1 and CDR2 sequences are SGDLS and YYNGEE. This CDR3 is 14 amino acids long. With V trimmed by 0 bases and J by 6 bases, 3 bases remained unmatched. The CDR3 reads CASSVEGQSNIQYF. The CDR3 DNA is TGTGCCAGCAGCGTAGAGGGACAGTCAAACATTCAGTACTTC.

The chain links TRBV6-5 to TRBJ2-2; no clear D. Germline loops: CDR1 MNHEY, CDR2 SVGAGI. The CDR3 covers 15 residues. V lost 5 bases and J 5 bases, leaving 15 bases between the germline ends. The CDR3, as DNA: TGTGCCAGCAGTATCTCCGTTCCTCGGACCGGGGAGCTGTTTTTT. This translates into CASSISVPRTGELFF.

This clone has a handful of counts. The chain joins TRBV29-1 to TRBJ2-1; 8 bases map to TRBD2. The V and J ends lost 1 base and 5 bases, in that order; junction bases with no gene match: 4. The germline CDR1 and CDR2 sequences are SQVTM and ANQGSEA. This CDR3 region has 14 residues. CDR3 in DNA: TGCAGCGTTGAAGCGGGAGGGCCAGACAATGAGCAGTTCTTC. Protein product: CSVEAGGPDNEQFF.

Concerning this clone: The identical CDR3 is also encoded by other nucleotide sequences in the sample. The V and J genes are TRBV9 and TRBJ2-1, with TRBD2 matching 8 bases. Germline V CDR1 and CDR2: SGDLS, YYNGEE. V trimming: 0 bases; J trimming: 4 bases; junction bases outside the gene matches: 3. The CDR3 runs 15 residues. CDR3 nucleotide sequence: TGTGCCAGCAGCGTAGGCACTAGCGGATACAATGAGCAGTTCTTC. Amino acids: CASSVGTSGYNEQFF.

The CDR3 protein is CASSAASSNTGELFF. For the CDR3, the DNA is TGTGCCAGCAGCGCGGCCAGCTCGAACACCGGGGAGCTGTTTTTT. The chain couples TRBV9 to TRBJ2-2; D is unclear. In germline, CDR1 is SGDLS, CDR2 YYNGEE. The CDR3 is made up of 15 amino acids. Trimming took off 3 bases at V and 0 bases at J, with 9 bases between the two ends.

In its sample, this clone was seen a few times. This chain uses TRBV7-9 with TRBJ2-1, with D maybe TRBD2 (6 bases). CDR1 and CDR2 (germline): SEHNR, FQNEAQ (reference sequence). The CDR3 contains 15 residues. The V and J ends lost 0 bases and 5 bases respectively, with 11 bases between them. The DNA for the CDR3 is TGTGCCAGCAGCTTAGCCTTGGACTACCACAATGAGCAGTTCTTC. Translated, it gives CASSLALDYHNEQFF. The full variable domain, completed using reference TRBV7-9 and TRBJ2-1, is DTGVSQNPRHKITKRGQNVTFRCDPISEHNRLYWYRQTLGQGPEFLTYFQNEAQLEKSRLLSDRFSAERPKGSFSTLEIQRTEQGDSAMYLCASSLALDYHNEQFFGPGTRLTVL.

The sample holds one count of this clone. This sequence joins TRBV9 and TRBJ2-5; perhaps TRBD2 as D (5 bases). V was shortened by 0 bases and J by 5 bases, with 17 bases between the two germline ends. CDR3 length equals 16 residues. The germline gives CDR1 SGDLS, CDR2 YYNGEE. CDR3: CASSVGNAAVRETQYF. The CDR3 nucleotides read TGTGCCAGCAGCGTAGGGAACGCAGCGGTACGGGAGACCCAGTACTTC.

The chain is built from TRBV28 and TRBJ2-1, with 11 bases fitting TRBD1. The length of the CDR3 is 14 residues. V was pared by 6 bases and J by 10 bases, with 8 bases of the junction left unmatched. Germline V gene lookup returns CDR1 MDHEN and CDR2 SYDVKM. The CDR3 bases are TGTGCCAGCAGCACGACAGGGACAGGGGGAGAGCAGTTCTTC. This translates into CASSTTGTGGEQFF. Drawing the rest from reference TRBV28 and TRBJ2-1, the complete variable domain is DVKVTQSSRYLVKRTGEKVFLECVQDMDHENMFWYRQDPGLGLRLIYFSYDVKMKEKGDIPEGYSVSREKKERFSLILESASTNQTSMYLCASSTTGTGGEQFFGPGTRLTVL.

This clone was picked up a small number of times. This chain joins TRBV7-9 and TRBJ2-7; 9 bases are shared with TRBD1. V lost 5 bases, J lost 3 bases, and 2 bases stayed unmatched. The CDR3 is made up of 13 amino acids. The V gene's germline CDR1 is SEHNR and CDR2 FQNEAQ (reference sequence). CDR3 DNA: TGTGCCAGCAGCCGACAGGGGGACTACGAGCAGTACTTC. As protein: CASSRQGDYEQYF.